The clone carrying this T cell receptor beta chain turned up a few times. A much larger clone differs from this one at a single base, so this may be a read error. Three rounds of nested PCR, following a modified ARM-PCR protocol, produced the TCRbeta library. TCRdb processed the multiplex PCR reads anew with MiXCR; each CDR3 protein has one entry. The repertoire has about 100,000 distinct CDR3 sequences, over 55% of them found once; the top ten carry around 19%. The template was RNA from unsorted bulk tissue. More than 3 cm separated this lung sample from the edge of the tumor. The data belong to a study of tumor and adjacent non-tumor tissue in lung cancer. The germline CDR1 and CDR2 sequences are MNHNY and SVGAGI (reference sequence). The CDR3 totals 12 residues. Trimming took off 5 bases at V and 6 bases at J, with 11 bases between the two ends.

The chain recombines TRBV6-6 with TRBJ2-7, with a possible D match to TRBD1 (6 bases). The sequenced material came from distant non-tumor lung tissue. The TCR originated in a young man with non-small cell lung cancer. The chain's CDR3 is CASSDTGIEQYF. The CDR3 bases are TGTGCCAGCAGTGACACAGGGATCGAGCAGTACTTC.